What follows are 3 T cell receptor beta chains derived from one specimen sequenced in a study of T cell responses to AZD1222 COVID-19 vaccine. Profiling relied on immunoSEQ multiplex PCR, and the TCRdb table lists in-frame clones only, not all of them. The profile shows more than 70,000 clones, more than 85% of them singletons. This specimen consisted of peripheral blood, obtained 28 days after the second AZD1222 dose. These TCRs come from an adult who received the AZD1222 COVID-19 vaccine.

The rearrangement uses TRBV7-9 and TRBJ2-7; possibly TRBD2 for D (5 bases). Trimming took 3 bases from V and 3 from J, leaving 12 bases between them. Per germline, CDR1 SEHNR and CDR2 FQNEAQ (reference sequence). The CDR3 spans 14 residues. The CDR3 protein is CASSFNLAGYEQYF. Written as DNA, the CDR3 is TGTGCCAGCAGCTTCAACCTAGCAGGCTACGAGCAGTACTTC.

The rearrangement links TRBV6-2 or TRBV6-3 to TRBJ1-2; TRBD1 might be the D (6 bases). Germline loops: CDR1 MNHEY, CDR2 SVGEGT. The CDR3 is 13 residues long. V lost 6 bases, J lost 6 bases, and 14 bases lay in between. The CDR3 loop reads CASSVGQRDGYTF. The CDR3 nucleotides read TGTGCCAGCAGCGTTGGACAGAGGGATGGCTACACCTTC.

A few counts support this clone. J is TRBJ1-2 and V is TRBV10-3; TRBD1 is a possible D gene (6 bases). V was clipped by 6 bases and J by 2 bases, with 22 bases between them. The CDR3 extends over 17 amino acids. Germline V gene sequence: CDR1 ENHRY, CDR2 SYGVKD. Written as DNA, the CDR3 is TGTGCCATCAGATCTGATTTCAGGGGCAGTAGGAACTATGGCTACACCTTC. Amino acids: CAIRSDFRGSRNYGYTF.